The 13 T cell receptor beta chains given below trace back to one sample, sequenced in a study of immune evolution from preneoplasia to lung adenocarcinoma. Assay: immunoSEQ multiplex PCR; the TCRdb copy retains only in-frame clones and omits some. This table holds more than 2,500 clones, around 90% found once. The sample consisted of FFPE adjacent normal lung tissue. Receptors were obtained from a person aged 70 to 85 with lung adenocarcinoma.

This sequence joins TRBV9 and TRBJ1-1, with 9 bases matching TRBD1. J gave up 8 bases and V 4 bases, and 9 bases lay outside the gene matches. Germline V gives CDR1 SGDLS, CDR2 YYNGEE. This CDR3 comprises 14 residues. This chain's CDR3 is CASSTGQGWDEAFF. The CDR3 region has the DNA TGTGCCAGCAGCACGGGACAGGGTTGGGACGAAGCTTTCTTT.

V gene TRBV28 combines with J gene TRBJ1-1, with 8 bases fitting TRBD1. The CDR3 runs to 17 residues. Looked up from germline, CDR1 is MDHEN and CDR2 is SYDVKM. V lost 3 bases, J lost 3 bases, and 12 bases stayed unmatched. CDR3 bases: TGTGCCAGCAGTTTGAGGACAGGGTTGGTTTTGGACACTGAAGCTTTCTTT. Translation gives CASSLRTGLVLDTEAFF.

The genes are TRBV14 and TRBJ2-5; TRBD2 is a possible D gene (5 bases). The CDR3 has 13 residues. Trimming took off 1 base at V and 5 bases at J, with 8 bases between the two ends. Germline V lookup: CDR1 SGHDN, CDR2 FVKESK. In nucleotides, the CDR3 is TGTGCCAGCAGCCAAGTTACGGGGGAGACCCAGTACTTC. Its protein is CASSQVTGETQYF.

This clone has only a few counts. The rearrangement joins TRBV28 to TRBJ2-3; TRBD2 agrees at 7 bases. The germline CDR1 and CDR2 sequences are MDHEN and SYDVKM. There are 18 residues in the CDR3. The V gene end was trimmed by 2 bases and the J gene end by 0 bases; junction bases not matched to a gene: 11. Here the CDR3 reads CASSLEALGGGSTDTQYF. In DNA, the CDR3 is TGTGCCAGCAGTTTAGAAGCCCTAGGCGGGGGAAGCACAGATACGCAGTATTTT.

The V and J genes are TRBV27 and TRBJ1-4; the D is unclear. Germline loops: CDR1 MNHEY, CDR2 SMNVEV (reference sequence). Trimming removed 6 bases from V and 10 bases from J, with 18 bases in between. This CDR3 contains 14 residues. CDR3 sequence: CASSNYPGSGKLFF. In DNA, the CDR3 is TGTGCCAGCAGCAATTACCCGGGGTCGGGAAAACTGTTTTTT. Supplemented by reference TRBV27 and TRBJ1-4, the full variable domain reads EAQVTQNPRYLITVTGKKLTVTCSQNMNHEYMSWYRQDPGLGLRQIYYSMNVEVTDKGDVPEGYKVSRKEKRNFPLILESPSPNQTSLYFCASSNYPGSGKLFFGSGTQLSVL.

The J gene is TRBJ2-7, the V gene TRBV2, with 9 bases lining up with TRBD2. J was trimmed by 7 bases and V by 6 bases; bases with no gene match: 4. This CDR3 is 12 amino acids long. The germline gives CDR1 SNHLY, CDR2 FYNNEI. CDR3 DNA sequence: TGTGCCAGCAGAGGACTAGCGCGAGAGCAGTACTTC. Translating gives CASRGLAREQYF.

This chain uses TRBV5-1 with TRBJ2-1; no definite D call. The CDR3 is 12 residues long. Germline values: CDR1 SGHRS, CDR2 YFSETQ. The V end lost 3 bases, the J end lost 12 bases, and 13 bases lay between the germline ends. CDR3 loop: CASSSGSPGQFF. DNA of the CDR3: TGCGCCAGCAGCTCCGGATCGCCTGGGCAGTTCTTC.

This clone was seen a few times. The rearrangement links TRBV6-1 to TRBJ1-5; maybe TRBD1 (5 bases). There are 15 residues in the CDR3. Germline CDR1 MNHNS, CDR2 SASEGT. Trimming cost V 2 bases and J 3 bases, with 11 bases left between them. The CDR3 sequence is CASSEQGGDNQPQHF. The CDR3 coding sequence is TGTGCCAGCAGTGAACAGGGAGGAGACAATCAGCCCCAGCATTTT.

This chain links TRBV10-3 with TRBJ1-2; D unclear. The CDR3 runs 11 residues. Per the germline V gene, CDR1 is ENHRY and CDR2 is SYGVKD. V lost 11 bases and J 7 bases, leaving 14 bases between the germline ends. The CDR3 is CAVGEGFGYTF. As DNA, the CDR3 is TGTGCCGTCGGGGAAGGCTTTGGCTACACCTTC.

This chain links TRBV27 with TRBJ2-7, with 9 bases lining up with TRBD1. This CDR3 has 13 amino acids. V was clipped by 10 bases and J by 3 bases; unmatched bases: 7. Per germline, CDR1 MNHEY and CDR2 SMNVEV (reference sequence). The CDR3 DNA is TGTGCCAATCCGGGACAGGGCCTCTACGAGCAGTACTTC. As protein: CANPGQGLYEQYF.

The V and J genes are TRBV11-3 and TRBJ2-3, with 9 bases that match TRBD1. The CDR3 extends over 13 amino acids. The J segment lost 3 bases and the V segment lost 6 bases, leaving 1 base of the junction unmatched. CDR1 is SGHNT and CDR2 is YENEEA in the germline V gene. The CDR3 bases are TGTGCCAGCAGTGACAGGGGGACAGATACGCAGTATTTT. It encodes CASSDRGTDTQYF. Full variable domain (rest looked up from reference TRBV11-3 and TRBJ2-3): EAGVVQSPRYKIIEKKQPVAFWCNPISGHNTLYWYLQNLGQGPELLIRYENEEAVDDSQLPKDRFSAERLKGVDSTLKIQPAELGDSAVYLCASSDRGTDTQYFGPGTRLTVL.

V gene TRBV6-1 combines with J gene TRBJ2-5; 8 bases agree with TRBD2. The length of the CDR3 is 15 residues. Germline CDR1 and CDR2: MNHNS and SASEGT. The ends lost 6 bases at V and 7 bases at J; junction bases unmatched: 13. DNA for the CDR3: TGTGCCAGCAGCACCCAAGCGGGAGAGGCAGGGACCCAGTACTTC. The encoded protein is CASSTQAGEAGTQYF.

The chain carries TRBV7-2 and TRBJ2-7, with 9 bases aligning to TRBD2. V gave up 3 bases and J gave up 4 bases; unmatched junction bases: 7. The CDR3 is made up of 15 amino acids. Germline V gene lookup returns CDR1 SGHTA and CDR2 FQGNSA. The CDR3 DNA follows: TGTGCCAGCAGCTTTGATGCGGGGGGGCCGTACGAGCAGTACTTC. Its protein product is CASSFDAGGPYEQYF. Complete variable domain (other parts from reference TRBV7-2 and TRBJ2-7): GAGVSQSPSNKVTEKGKDVELRCDPISGHTALYWYRQSLGQGLEFLIYFQGNSAPDKSGLPSDRFSAERTGGSVSTLTIQRTQQEDSAVYLCASSFDAGGPYEQYFGPGTRLTVT.